This is a list of T cell receptor beta chains from one sample in a study of cytomegalovirus exposure and HLA in healthy donors. Sequenced by immunoSEQ multiplex PCR; TCRdb stores in-frame clones only, minus some. The data show 200,000 or so clones, about four fifths seen once. The sample consisted of PBMCs. Source of these receptors: a man younger than 35 in good health and CMV-seropositive. The CDR3 runs from the conserved cysteine through the conserved F or W. D genes are given only for firm matches. Clone size, where shown, is once, few, many, or a class for clones that have expanded.

d_call: .; clone_size: .; j_call: TRBJ2-1; v_call: TRBV4-1; cdr3_length: 15; cdr3_aa: CASSPTEAGYNEQFF; cdr3_nt: TGCGCCAGCAGTCCGACGGAAGCGGGCTACAATGAGCAGTTCTTC
d_call: .; clone_size: .; j_call: TRBJ2-7; v_call: TRBV4-3; cdr3_length: 15; cdr3_aa: CASSQELDGAYEQYF; cdr3_nt: TGCGCCAGCAGCCAAGAACTCGACGGAGCCTACGAGCAGTACTTC
d_call: .; clone_size: .; j_call: TRBJ2-3; v_call: TRBV5-4; cdr3_length: 13; cdr3_aa: CASSPSSTDTQYF; cdr3_nt: TGTGCCAGCAGCCCGAGTAGCACAGATACGCAGTATTTT
d_call: .; clone_size: few; j_call: TRBJ2-7; v_call: TRBV5-4; cdr3_length: 14; cdr3_aa: CASSLTRGSYEQYF; cdr3_nt: TGTGCCAGCAGCTTGACCCGGGGTTCCTACGAGCAGTACTTC
d_call: .; clone_size: .; j_call: TRBJ1-1; v_call: TRBV28; cdr3_length: 16; cdr3_aa: CASSTNGWHGDTEAFF; cdr3_nt: TGTGCCAGCAGCACAAATGGGTGGCACGGGGACACTGAAGCTTTCTTT
d_call: TRBD2; clone_size: .; j_call: TRBJ2-3; v_call: TRBV14; cdr3_length: 15; cdr3_aa: CASSPGLARTDTQYF; cdr3_nt: TGTGCCAGCAGCCCGGGACTAGCCCGCACAGATACGCAGTATTTT
d_call: TRBD1; clone_size: .; j_call: TRBJ2-7; v_call: TRBV28; cdr3_length: 15; cdr3_aa: CASSKTGTGDYEQYF; cdr3_nt: TGTGCCAGCAGTAAGACCGGGACAGGCGACTACGAGCAGTACTTC
d_call: .; clone_size: once; j_call: TRBJ2-5; v_call: TRBV5-4; cdr3_length: 14; cdr3_aa: CASSQTGQQETQYF; cdr3_nt: TGTGCCAGCAGCCAAACTGGACAGCAAGAGACCCAGTACTTC
d_call: TRBD1; clone_size: .; j_call: TRBJ2-7; v_call: TRBV9; cdr3_length: 15; cdr3_aa: CASSAPGTGFYEQYF; cdr3_nt: TGTGCCAGCAGCGCTCCCGGGACAGGCTTCTACGAGCAGTACTTC
d_call: TRBD1; clone_size: few; j_call: TRBJ1-5; v_call: TRBV19; cdr3_length: 15; cdr3_aa: CASGQGVYSNQPQHF; cdr3_nt: TGTGCCAGTGGCCAGGGGGTTTATAGCAATCAGCCCCAGCATTTT
d_call: .; clone_size: .; j_call: TRBJ2-2; v_call: TRBV19; cdr3_length: 20; cdr3_aa: CASNRPPQGESGGDTGELFF; cdr3_nt: TGTGCCAGTAATCGACCCCCCCAGGGTGAGTCGGGTGGGGACACCGGGGAGCTGTTTTTT
d_call: TRBD1; clone_size: .; j_call: TRBJ1-4; v_call: TRBV28; cdr3_length: 14; cdr3_aa: CASRGTGGPEKLFF; cdr3_nt: TGTGCCAGCAGAGGGACAGGGGGACCTGAAAAACTGTTTTTT
d_call: .; clone_size: .; j_call: TRBJ2-7; v_call: TRBV5-8; cdr3_length: 13; cdr3_aa: CASSLEAAYEQYF; cdr3_nt: TGTGCCAGCAGCTTGGAGGCGGCCTACGAGCAGTACTTC
d_call: .; clone_size: .; j_call: TRBJ1-5; v_call: TRBV9; cdr3_length: 13; cdr3_aa: CASSVGTDQPQHF; cdr3_nt: TGTGCCAGCAGCGTAGGTACTGATCAGCCCCAGCATTTT
d_call: .; clone_size: .; j_call: TRBJ2-2; v_call: TRBV18; cdr3_length: 14; cdr3_aa: CASSPPTQSGELFF; cdr3_nt: TGTGCCAGCTCACCACCTACCCAGTCAGGGGAGCTGTTTTTT
d_call: TRBD2; clone_size: .; j_call: TRBJ2-7; v_call: TRBV6-1; cdr3_length: 15; cdr3_aa: CASSSSGRGSYEQYF; cdr3_nt: TGTGCCAGCAGTAGTAGCGGGAGAGGTTCCTACGAGCAGTACTTC
d_call: .; clone_size: .; j_call: TRBJ2-5; v_call: TRBV5-4; cdr3_length: 15; cdr3_aa: CASSPATGPGETQYF; cdr3_nt: TGTGCCAGCAGCCCGGCCACAGGTCCCGGGGAGACCCAGTACTTC
d_call: .; clone_size: .; j_call: TRBJ1-2; v_call: TRBV23-1; cdr3_length: 14; cdr3_aa: CATTDNESSGGYTF; cdr3_nt: TGCGCCACCACGGACAACGAAAGCTCAGGTGGCTACACCTTC
d_call: TRBD1; clone_size: .; j_call: TRBJ2-7; v_call: TRBV15; cdr3_length: 14; cdr3_aa: CATSRGQGNYEQYF; cdr3_nt: TGTGCCACCAGCAGAGGACAGGGTAACTACGAGCAGTACTTC
d_call: TRBD2; clone_size: .; j_call: TRBJ2-3; v_call: TRBV9; cdr3_length: 15; cdr3_aa: CASSVGGSLTDTQYF; cdr3_nt: TGTGCCAGCAGCGTAGGCGGGAGCCTGACAGATACGCAGTATTTT
d_call: TRBD2; clone_size: few; j_call: TRBJ2-4; v_call: TRBV4-3; cdr3_length: 14; cdr3_aa: CASSPSGGKNIQYF; cdr3_nt: TGCGCCAGCAGCCCTAGCGGGGGCAAAAACATTCAGTACTTC
d_call: .; clone_size: .; j_call: TRBJ2-3; v_call: TRBV7-6; cdr3_length: 16; cdr3_aa: CASSLAAWLGTDTQYF; cdr3_nt: TGTGCCAGCAGCTTAGCAGCGTGGTTGGGCACAGATACGCAGTATTTT
d_call: .; clone_size: .; j_call: TRBJ1-2; v_call: TRBV4-2; cdr3_length: 13; cdr3_aa: CASSQDLAGGYTF; cdr3_nt: TGTGCCAGCAGCCAAGACTTAGCCGGAGGCTACACCTTC
d_call: .; clone_size: .; j_call: TRBJ2-3; v_call: TRBV4-3; cdr3_length: 16; cdr3_aa: CASSQEARSGTDTQYF; cdr3_nt: TGCGCCAGCAGCCAAGAGGCGCGGTCGGGCACAGATACGCAGTATTTT
d_call: .; clone_size: .; j_call: TRBJ1-1; v_call: TRBV28; cdr3_length: 13; cdr3_aa: CASSLQGNTEAFF; cdr3_nt: TGTGCCAGCAGTTTACAGGGGAACACTGAAGCTTTCTTT
d_call: TRBD2; clone_size: once; j_call: TRBJ2-7; v_call: TRBV9; cdr3_length: 14; cdr3_aa: CASSVGLADYEQYF; cdr3_nt: TGTGCCAGCAGCGTCGGACTAGCGGACTACGAGCAGTACTTC
d_call: .; clone_size: .; j_call: TRBJ2-6; v_call: TRBV28; cdr3_length: 16; cdr3_aa: CASSLNVAAGANVLTF; cdr3_nt: TGTGCCAGCAGTTTAAATGTAGCAGCTGGGGCCAACGTCCTGACTTTC
d_call: .; clone_size: .; j_call: TRBJ1-4; v_call: TRBV6-5; cdr3_length: 14; cdr3_aa: CASSRGLSNEKLFF; cdr3_nt: TGTGCCAGCAGTAGGGGACTGTCTAATGAAAAACTGTTTTTT
d_call: .; clone_size: .; j_call: TRBJ2-5; v_call: TRBV13; cdr3_length: 14; cdr3_aa: CASSLGDVSETQYF; cdr3_nt: TGTGCCAGCAGCTTAGGCGATGTCAGTGAGACCCAGTACTTC
d_call: TRBD1; clone_size: .; j_call: TRBJ2-3; v_call: TRBV5-1; cdr3_length: 15; cdr3_aa: CASSLNEGATDTQYF; cdr3_nt: TGCGCCAGCAGCTTGAATGAGGGGGCCACAGATACGCAGTATTTT
d_call: TRBD1; clone_size: .; j_call: TRBJ2-2; v_call: TRBV28; cdr3_length: 14; cdr3_aa: CASSRDRGTGELFF; cdr3_nt: TGTGCCAGCAGCCGGGACAGGGGGACCGGGGAGCTGTTTTTT
d_call: TRBD2; clone_size: .; j_call: TRBJ2-7; v_call: TRBV7-3; cdr3_length: 15; cdr3_aa: CASSLVAGGVYEQYF; cdr3_nt: TGTGCCAGCAGCTTAGTAGCGGGAGGGGTTTACGAGCAGTACTTC
d_call: .; clone_size: few; j_call: TRBJ2-1; v_call: TRBV4-3; cdr3_length: 16; cdr3_aa: CASSQSMASGVNEQFF; cdr3_nt: TGCGCCAGCAGCCAATCTATGGCCAGCGGAGTGAATGAGCAGTTCTTC
d_call: .; clone_size: .; j_call: TRBJ2-5; v_call: TRBV11-2; cdr3_length: 14; cdr3_aa: CASSLGQGQETQYF; cdr3_nt: TGTGCCAGCAGCTTAGGGCAGGGCCAAGAGACCCAGTACTTC
d_call: TRBD2; clone_size: .; j_call: TRBJ2-1; v_call: TRBV5-1; cdr3_length: 16; cdr3_aa: CASSPLSGTSGGEQFF; cdr3_nt: TGCGCCAGCAGCCCCCTAAGCGGGACTAGCGGGGGTGAGCAGTTCTTC
d_call: TRBD2; clone_size: .; j_call: TRBJ2-7; v_call: TRBV4-1; cdr3_length: 16; cdr3_aa: CASSPVGLAGKNEQYF; cdr3_nt: TGCGCCAGCAGCCCCGTGGGGTTAGCGGGAAAGAACGAGCAGTACTTC
d_call: .; clone_size: few; j_call: TRBJ1-5; v_call: TRBV19; cdr3_length: 12; cdr3_aa: CASSYSNQPQHF; cdr3_nt: TGTGCCAGTAGCTATAGCAATCAGCCCCAGCATTTT
d_call: TRBD2; clone_size: .; j_call: TRBJ2-3; v_call: TRBV15; cdr3_length: 15; cdr3_aa: CATSRGLAGEDTQYF; cdr3_nt: TGTGCCACCAGCAGGGGACTAGCGGGAGAGGATACGCAGTATTTT
d_call: .; clone_size: .; j_call: TRBJ2-3; v_call: TRBV7-3; cdr3_length: 17; cdr3_aa: CASSNKAGGLTTDTQYF; cdr3_nt: TGTGCCAGCAGCAACAAGGCCGGGGGGCTCACCACAGATACGCAGTATTTT
d_call: .; clone_size: once; j_call: TRBJ2-1; v_call: TRBV7-9; cdr3_length: 16; cdr3_aa: CASSTPREGGENEQFF; cdr3_nt: TGTGCCAGCAGCACACCCCGTGAAGGGGGTGAGAATGAGCAGTTCTTC
d_call: .; clone_size: .; j_call: TRBJ2-1; v_call: TRBV6-5; cdr3_length: 14; cdr3_aa: CASSYTDKNNEQFF; cdr3_nt: TGTGCCAGCAGTTACACCGACAAGAACAATGAGCAGTTCTTC
d_call: TRBD2; clone_size: .; j_call: TRBJ2-1; v_call: TRBV4-1; cdr3_length: 16; cdr3_aa: CASSQEAAGEYNEQFF; cdr3_nt: TGCGCCAGCAGCCAAGAAGCAGCGGGAGAGTACAATGAGCAGTTCTTC
d_call: .; clone_size: few; j_call: TRBJ2-7; v_call: TRBV6-5; cdr3_length: 12; cdr3_aa: CATRQSSYEQYF; cdr3_nt: TGTGCCACTCGACAGTCCTCCTACGAGCAGTACTTC
d_call: TRBD2; clone_size: .; j_call: TRBJ2-4; v_call: TRBV7-3; cdr3_length: 14; cdr3_aa: CASSPAGGVGIQYF; cdr3_nt: TGTGCCAGCAGCCCGGCGGGGGGTGTCGGCATTCAGTACTTC
d_call: TRBD2; clone_size: .; j_call: TRBJ2-3; v_call: TRBV5-1; cdr3_length: 15; cdr3_aa: CASSSYTSGTDTQYF; cdr3_nt: TGCGCCAGCAGCTCGTATACTAGCGGCACAGATACGCAGTATTTT
d_call: TRBD2; clone_size: .; j_call: TRBJ2-5; v_call: TRBV5-5; cdr3_length: 14; cdr3_aa: CASSSAGEQETQYF; cdr3_nt: TGTGCCAGCAGCTCAGCGGGAGAGCAAGAGACCCAGTACTTC
d_call: .; clone_size: .; j_call: TRBJ1-4; v_call: TRBV4-1; cdr3_length: 13; cdr3_aa: CASSQGVYEKLFF; cdr3_nt: TGCGCCAGCAGCCAGGGAGTATACGAAAAACTGTTTTTT
d_call: TRBD1; clone_size: .; j_call: TRBJ2-7; v_call: TRBV18; cdr3_length: 15; cdr3_aa: CASSPVGDRGSKQYF; cdr3_nt: TGTGCCAGCTCACCCGTCGGGGACAGGGGGTCGAAGCAGTACTTC
d_call: .; clone_size: .; j_call: TRBJ2-7; v_call: TRBV27; cdr3_length: 13; cdr3_aa: CASSWASGGVEYF; cdr3_nt: TGTGCCAGCAGTTGGGCGAGTGGAGGGGTGGAGTACTTC
d_call: .; clone_size: .; j_call: TRBJ2-7; v_call: TRBV15; cdr3_length: 14; cdr3_aa: CATSREGAGYEQYF; cdr3_nt: TGTGCCACCAGCAGAGAAGGAGCGGGTTACGAGCAGTACTTC
d_call: .; clone_size: .; j_call: TRBJ1-1; v_call: TRBV27; cdr3_length: 13; cdr3_aa: CASSLRGIGEAFF; cdr3_nt: TGTGCCAGCAGTCTCAGGGGAATCGGTGAAGCTTTCTTT
d_call: TRBD2; clone_size: .; j_call: TRBJ2-2; v_call: TRBV27; cdr3_length: 16; cdr3_aa: CASLLTLAGGTGELFF; cdr3_nt: TGTGCCAGCCTTTTAACCCTAGCGGGAGGTACCGGGGAGCTGTTTTTT
d_call: TRBD1; clone_size: .; j_call: TRBJ2-3; v_call: TRBV27; cdr3_length: 14; cdr3_aa: CASSGQVGTDTQYF; cdr3_nt: TGTGCCAGCTCAGGACAGGTTGGCACAGATACGCAGTATTTT
d_call: TRBD1; clone_size: few; j_call: TRBJ1-1; v_call: TRBV6-1; cdr3_length: 15; cdr3_aa: CASSDQAGGISEAFF; cdr3_nt: TGTGCCAGCAGTGATCAGGCAGGGGGTATCTCTGAAGCTTTCTTT
d_call: TRBD2; clone_size: many; j_call: TRBJ2-5; v_call: TRBV10-1; cdr3_length: 19; cdr3_aa: CASSERGSGRAGGQETQYF; cdr3_nt: TGCGCCAGCAGTGAGAGGGGTAGCGGGAGGGCCGGGGGGCAAGAGACCCAGTACTTC